This T cell receptor (beta chain) was captured by sequencing in a study of blood T cell repertoires in COVID-19. The age range of participants was about 18 to 89 years, with residence in approximately 25 US areas. Only in-frame clones appear in the TCRdb table, and some are missing; sequencing was by immunoSEQ multiplex PCR. The sample has hundreds of thousands of clones, about 90% seen once. The CDR3 covers 15 residues. J lost 3 bases, V lost 0 bases, and 5 bases had no gene match. Germline CDR1 reads SGHKS; CDR2 reads YYEKEE (reference sequence). The genes are TRBV5-5 and TRBJ1-2; 7 bases align to TRBD1. The receptor comes from a woman in her 30s with acute COVID-19. The sequencing sample was made of PBMCs or T cells enriched from blood (not recorded which). This chain's CDR3 is CASSLGQGLYYGYTF. The CDR3 DNA is TGTGCCAGCAGCTTGGGACAGGGACTTTACTATGGCTACACCTTC.